The clone carrying this T cell receptor beta chain was counted between two and nine times. This specimen belongs to a study of identical twins. From the 5' RACE reads, TCRdb called clonotypes with MiXCR, one entry per CDR3 protein. Of fewer than 250,000 distinct CDR3 sequences in the sample, more than 6.5% were seen once. Unmatched junction bases numbered 4, after V lost 2 bases and J lost 6 bases. This CDR3 contains 14 residues. From germline, CDR1 is SGDLS and CDR2 YYNGEE. These data were also filed under a second study, of yellow fever vaccine responses in identical twins.

The sequenced sample consisted of memory (CD45RO+) T cells sorted from blood. This chain links TRBV9 with TRBJ2-2; TRBD1 agrees at 7 bases. The TCR sequence derives from a woman under 30 in good health. Written as DNA, the CDR3 is TGTGCCAGCAGCGTCACACAGGGGTCCGGGGAGCTGTTTTTT. Protein product: CASSVTQGSGELFF.